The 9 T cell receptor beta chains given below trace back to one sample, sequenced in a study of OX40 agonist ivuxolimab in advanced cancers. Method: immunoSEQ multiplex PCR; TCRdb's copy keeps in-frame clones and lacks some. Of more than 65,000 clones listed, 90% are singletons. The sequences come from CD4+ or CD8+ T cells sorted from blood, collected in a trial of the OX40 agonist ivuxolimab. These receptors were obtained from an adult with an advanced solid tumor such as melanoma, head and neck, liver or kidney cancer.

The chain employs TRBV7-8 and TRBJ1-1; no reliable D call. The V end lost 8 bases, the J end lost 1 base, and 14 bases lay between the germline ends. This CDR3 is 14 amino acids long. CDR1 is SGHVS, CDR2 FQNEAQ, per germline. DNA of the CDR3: TGTGCCAGCCACTATTTTGGGCAGAACACTGAAGCTTTCTTT. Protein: CASHYFGQNTEAFF.

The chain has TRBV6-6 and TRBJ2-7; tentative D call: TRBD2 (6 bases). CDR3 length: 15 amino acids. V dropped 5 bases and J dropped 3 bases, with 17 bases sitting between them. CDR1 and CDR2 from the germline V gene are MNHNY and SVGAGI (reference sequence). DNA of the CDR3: TGTGCCAGCAGTCCTCGTGGCAGGGAGGTCTACGAGCAGTACTTC. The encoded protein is CASSPRGREVYEQYF.

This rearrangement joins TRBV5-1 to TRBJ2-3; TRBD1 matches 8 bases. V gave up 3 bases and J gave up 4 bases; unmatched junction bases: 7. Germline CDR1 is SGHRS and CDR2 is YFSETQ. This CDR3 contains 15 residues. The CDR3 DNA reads TGCGCCAGCAGCTCCCCCGGGACAGGCGCAGATACGCAGTATTTT. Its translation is CASSSPGTGADTQYF.

CDR3 nucleotide sequence: TGTGCCAGCACCATGTGGGGGCGCCAGTACAATGAGCAGTTCTTC. This encodes CASTMWGRQYNEQFF. The V gene is TRBV28, the J gene TRBJ2-1; possible D gene TRBD1, 6 bases. The CDR3 extends over 15 amino acids. Between the trimmed V and J ends, which lost 7 bases and 4 bases, there was a span of 17 bases. In germline, CDR1 is MDHEN, CDR2 SYDVKM. The full variable domain, its missing parts supplied by reference TRBV28 and TRBJ2-1, is DVKVTQSSRYLVKRTGEKVFLECVQDMDHENMFWYRQDPGLGLRLIYFSYDVKMKEKGDIPEGYSVSREKKERFSLILESASTNQTSMYLCASTMWGRQYNEQFFGPGTRLTVL.

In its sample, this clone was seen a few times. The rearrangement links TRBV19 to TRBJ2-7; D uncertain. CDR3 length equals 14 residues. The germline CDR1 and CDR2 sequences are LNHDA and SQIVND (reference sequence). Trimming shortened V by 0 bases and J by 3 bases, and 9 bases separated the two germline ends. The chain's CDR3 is CASSIEHSLYEQYF. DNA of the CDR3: TGTGCCAGTAGTATAGAGCACAGTCTCTACGAGCAGTACTTC.

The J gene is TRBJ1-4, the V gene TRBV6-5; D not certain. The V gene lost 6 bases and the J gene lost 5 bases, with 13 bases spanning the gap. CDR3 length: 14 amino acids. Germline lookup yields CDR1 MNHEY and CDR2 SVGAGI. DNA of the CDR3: TGTGCCAGCAGCCGCGGTACGATGAATGAAAAACTGTTTTTT. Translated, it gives CASSRGTMNEKLFF.

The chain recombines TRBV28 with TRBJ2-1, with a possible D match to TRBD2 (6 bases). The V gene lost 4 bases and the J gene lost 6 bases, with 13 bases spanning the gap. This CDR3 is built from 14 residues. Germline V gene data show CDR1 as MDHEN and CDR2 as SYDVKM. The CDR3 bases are TGTGCCAGCAGTTCGACTAGGCAAGCCAATGAGCAGTTCTTC. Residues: CASSSTRQANEQFF. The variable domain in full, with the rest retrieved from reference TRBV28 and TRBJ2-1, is DVKVTQSSRYLVKRTGEKVFLECVQDMDHENMFWYRQDPGLGLRLIYFSYDVKMKEKGDIPEGYSVSREKKERFSLILESASTNQTSMYLCASSSTRQANEQFFGPGTRLTVL.

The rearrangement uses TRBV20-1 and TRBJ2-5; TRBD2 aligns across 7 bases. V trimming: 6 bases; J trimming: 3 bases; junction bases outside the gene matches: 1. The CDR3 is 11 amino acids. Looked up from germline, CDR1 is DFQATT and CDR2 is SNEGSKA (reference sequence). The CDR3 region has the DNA TGCAGTGCCGCGGGGGAAGAGACCCAGTACTTC. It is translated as CSAAGEETQYF.

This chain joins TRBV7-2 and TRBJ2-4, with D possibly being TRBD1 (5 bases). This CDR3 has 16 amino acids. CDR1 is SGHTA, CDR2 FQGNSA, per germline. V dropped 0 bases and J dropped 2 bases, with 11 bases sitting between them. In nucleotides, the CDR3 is TGTGCCAGCAGCTTAGCGAGGTCAGGGACCAAAAACATTCAGTACTTC. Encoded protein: CASSLARSGTKNIQYF.